The 2 T cell receptor beta chains in this list originate from one sample, sequenced in a study of blood T cell repertoires in COVID-19. Clones were sequenced by immunoSEQ multiplex PCR, and TCRdb holds only the in-frame ones, with some missing. The sample includes about 98,000 clones, around nine tenths of them seen just once. Sequenced input: peripheral blood. The receptors come from a man aged 45-65 years with acute or convalescent COVID-19.

The J gene is TRBJ2-7, the V gene TRBV7-3, with 8 bases matching TRBD1. Per germline, CDR1 SGHTA and CDR2 FQGTGA. Trimming cost V 6 bases and J 7 bases; bases outside gene matches: 11. This CDR3 is 14 amino acids long. CDR3 protein: CASSLTGEVGEQYF. The CDR3 region has the DNA TGTGCCAGCAGTTTGACAGGGGAAGTAGGAGAGCAGTACTTC.

The V gene is TRBV14, the J gene TRBJ1-6; a weak D match, TRBD1 (6 bases). This CDR3 region has 17 residues. Germline lookup yields CDR1 SGHDN and CDR2 FVKESK. The V end was cut by 1 base, the J end by 7 bases, with 17 bases between. The CDR3 here is CASSQALGGAANSPLHF. The CDR3 bases are TGTGCCAGCAGCCAAGCCCTCGGGGGGGCCGCCAATTCACCCCTCCACTTT.